The clone carrying this T cell receptor beta chain was observed once. Its target is not known. This CDR3 has 14 amino acids. Germline V CDR1 and CDR2: KGHSH, LQKENI. V trimming: 0 bases; J trimming: 6 bases; junction bases outside the gene matches: 1. The primer mix had 60 Vbeta and 13 Jbeta primers. Original methodology: A later analysis counted 80 million or so unique TCR beta chains, about 10 million shared. The table came from immunoSEQ multiplex PCR; TCRdb's copy has only in-frame clones and leaves some out. V and J calls and clone size are given by that table; D and trimming were obtained from the DNA. The table includes about 130,000 clones, 65% to 85% detected once. The data derive from a study of cytomegalovirus exposure and HLA in healthy donors. In the study overall: Researchers found that around 80% of about 400 genotyped donors fell within the Caucasian-associated ancestry cluster. Points from the study as a whole: A prior analysis recorded that most TCR beta V segments were productive about 87% or about 30% of the time. According to a later analysis, most TCR beta chains associated with CMV appeared HLA-restricted.

Sequencing was carried out using PBMCs. This sequence joins TRBV18 and TRBJ2-1; 8 positions match TRBD2. This receptor was obtained from a boy aged 5-17 years in good health and CMV-seronegative. The CDR3 protein is CASSPPAGGNEQFF. The DNA of the CDR3 is TGTGCCAGCTCACCACCGGCGGGGGGCAATGAGCAGTTCTTC.